This T cell receptor (beta chain) is drawn from a study of cytomegalovirus exposure and HLA in healthy donors. The wider study: Falling in the Caucasian-associated ancestry cluster were approximately 84% of some 400 genotyped donors.

The germline V gene encodes CDR1 SNHLY and CDR2 FYNNEI. Trimming left V 8 bases short and J 8 bases short, with 12 bases between. CDR3 length equals 11 residues. When sampled, the donors appeared nominally healthy, though they likely had unrecorded immune exposures. Vbeta (60) and Jbeta (13) primers were used in the PCR. Assay used: immunoSEQ multiplex PCR; TCRdb lists only in-frame clones, some missing. The profile shows around 130,000 clones, over 75% of them singletons. Findings and limits, study-wide: Investigators reported 164 TCR beta chains as tied to cytomegalovirus. In a later analysis, productive TCRs from donors in an Asian-associated ancestry cluster reportedly carried fewer N-insertions than the cohort mean.

A remark on this clone: Its cognate antigen is unknown.

The TCR sequence derives from a middle-aged man in good health and CMV-seronegative. Material for sequencing was PBMCs. The chain has TRBV2 and TRBJ1-1; TRBD1 is a possible D gene (5 bases). The chain's CDR3 is CASAETGEAFF. DNA of the CDR3: TGTGCCAGCGCCGAAACAGGAGAAGCTTTCTTT.